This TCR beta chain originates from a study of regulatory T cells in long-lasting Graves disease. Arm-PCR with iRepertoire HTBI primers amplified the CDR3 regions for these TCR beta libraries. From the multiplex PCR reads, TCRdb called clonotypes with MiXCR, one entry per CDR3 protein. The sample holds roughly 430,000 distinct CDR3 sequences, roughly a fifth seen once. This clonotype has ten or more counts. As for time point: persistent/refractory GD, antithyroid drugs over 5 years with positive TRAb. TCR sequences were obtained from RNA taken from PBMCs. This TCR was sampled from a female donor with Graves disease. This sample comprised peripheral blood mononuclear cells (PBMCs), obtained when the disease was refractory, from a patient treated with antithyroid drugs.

CDR3 bases: TGTGCCAGCAGCCAAGCTAGAAACATTCAGTACTTC. It is translated as CASSQARNIQYF. V is TRBV3-1 and J is TRBJ2-4, with D unclear. V dropped 1 base and J dropped 6 bases, with 4 bases sitting between them. Germline lookup yields CDR1 LGHDT and CDR2 YNNKEL (reference sequence). The CDR3 has 12 residues.